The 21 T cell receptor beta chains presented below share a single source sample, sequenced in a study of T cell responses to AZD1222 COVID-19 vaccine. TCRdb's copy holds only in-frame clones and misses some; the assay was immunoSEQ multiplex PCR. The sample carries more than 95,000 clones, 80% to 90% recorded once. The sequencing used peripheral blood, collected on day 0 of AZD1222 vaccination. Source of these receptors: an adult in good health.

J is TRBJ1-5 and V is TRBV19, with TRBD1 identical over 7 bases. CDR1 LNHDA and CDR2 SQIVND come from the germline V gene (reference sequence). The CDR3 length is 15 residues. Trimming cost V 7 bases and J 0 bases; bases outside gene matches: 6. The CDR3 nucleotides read TGTGCCAGTACCCCGGGACAGTATAGCAATCAGCCCCAGCATTTT. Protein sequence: CASTPGQYSNQPQHF.

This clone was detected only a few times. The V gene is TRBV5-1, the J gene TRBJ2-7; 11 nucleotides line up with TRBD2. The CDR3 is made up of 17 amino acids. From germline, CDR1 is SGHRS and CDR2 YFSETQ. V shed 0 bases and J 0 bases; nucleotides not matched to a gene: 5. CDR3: CASSLGAGTSGSYEQYF. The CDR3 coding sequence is TGCGCCAGCAGCTTGGGGGCCGGGACTAGCGGCTCCTACGAGCAGTACTTC.

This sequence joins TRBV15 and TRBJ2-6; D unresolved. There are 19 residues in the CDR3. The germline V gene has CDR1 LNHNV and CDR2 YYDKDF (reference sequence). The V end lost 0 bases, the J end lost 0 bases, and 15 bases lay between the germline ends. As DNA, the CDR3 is TGTGCCACCAGCAGAGATCTTTTAAGGTTTAGCTCTGGGGCCAACGTCCTGACTTTC. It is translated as CATSRDLLRFSSGANVLTF. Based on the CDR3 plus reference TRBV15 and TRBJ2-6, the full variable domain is DAMVIQNPRYQVTQFGKPVTLSCSQTLNHNVMYWYQQKSSQAPKLLFHYYDKDFNNEADTPDNFQSRRPNTSFCFLDIRSPGLGDTAMYLCATSRDLLRFSSGANVLTFGAGSRLTVL.

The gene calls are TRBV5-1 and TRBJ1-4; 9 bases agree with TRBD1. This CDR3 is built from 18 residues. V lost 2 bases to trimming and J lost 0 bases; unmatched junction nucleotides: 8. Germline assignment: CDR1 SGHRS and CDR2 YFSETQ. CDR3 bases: TGCGCCAGCAGCTTAACAGGGGGCGGCTTTGCAACTAATGAAAAACTGTTTTTT. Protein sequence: CASSLTGGGFATNEKLFF.

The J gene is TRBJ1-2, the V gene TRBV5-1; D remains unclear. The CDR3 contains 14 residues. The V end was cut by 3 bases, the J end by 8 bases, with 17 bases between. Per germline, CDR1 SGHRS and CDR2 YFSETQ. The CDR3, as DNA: TGCGCCAGCAGCTCGGCCATCCCCGGGTACGGCTACACCTTC. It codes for CASSSAIPGYGYTF.

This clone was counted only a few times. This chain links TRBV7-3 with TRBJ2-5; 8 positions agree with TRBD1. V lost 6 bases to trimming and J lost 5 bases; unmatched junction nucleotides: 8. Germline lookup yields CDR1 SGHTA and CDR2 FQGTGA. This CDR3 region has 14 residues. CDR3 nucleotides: TGTGCCAGCAGGCCAGGGGGCGCATCTGAGACCCAGTACTTC. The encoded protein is CASRPGGASETQYF.

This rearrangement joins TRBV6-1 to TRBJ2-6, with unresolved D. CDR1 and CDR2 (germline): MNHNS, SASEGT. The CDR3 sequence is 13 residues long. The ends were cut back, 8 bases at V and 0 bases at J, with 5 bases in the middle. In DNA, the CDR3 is TGTGCCAGCCAGAGCTCTGGGGCCAACGTCCTGACTTTC. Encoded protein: CASQSSGANVLTF.

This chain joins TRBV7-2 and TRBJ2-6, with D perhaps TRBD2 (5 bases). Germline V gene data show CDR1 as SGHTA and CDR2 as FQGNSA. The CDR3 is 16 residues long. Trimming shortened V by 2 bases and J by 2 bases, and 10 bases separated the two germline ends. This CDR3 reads CASSLWSGTGANVLTF. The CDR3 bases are TGTGCCAGCAGCTTATGGTCGGGGACTGGGGCCAACGTCCTGACTTTC.

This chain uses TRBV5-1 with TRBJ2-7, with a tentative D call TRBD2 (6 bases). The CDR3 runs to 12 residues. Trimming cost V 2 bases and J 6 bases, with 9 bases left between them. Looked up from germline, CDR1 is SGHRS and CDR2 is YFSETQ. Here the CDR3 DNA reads TGCGCCAGCAGCTTCAGGGAGGCCGAGCAGTACTTC. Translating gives CASSFREAEQYF. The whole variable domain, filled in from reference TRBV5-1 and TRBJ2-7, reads KAGVTQTPRYLIKTRGQQVTLSCSPISGHRSVSWYQQTPGQGLQFLFEYFSETQRNKGNFPGRFSGRQFSNSRSEMNVSTLELGDSALYLCASSFREAEQYFGPGTRLTVT.

DNA for the CDR3: TGTGCCAGCAGTTCTCGGGGGTCGTACACTGAAGCTTTCTTT. This gives the protein CASSSRGSYTEAFF. The chain employs TRBV14 and TRBJ1-1; D is perhaps TRBD1 (5 bases). Germline V gene lookup returns CDR1 SGHDN and CDR2 FVKESK. The CDR3 covers 14 residues. The V end lost 6 bases, the J end lost 3 bases, and 14 bases lay between the germline ends.

CDR3 amino acids: CASTYLGPPQNYGYTF. The CDR3, as DNA: TGTGCCAGCACTTACCTGGGCCCGCCCCAGAACTATGGCTACACCTTC. This rearrangement joins TRBV18 to TRBJ1-2; D gene ambiguous. Germline assignment: CDR1 KGHSH and CDR2 LQKENI. The V end lost 8 bases, the J end lost 2 bases, and 21 bases lay between the germline ends. The CDR3 is 16 amino acids.

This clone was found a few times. The CDR3 sequence is CASSQDLASGYEQYF. The CDR3 DNA sequence: TGCGCCAGCAGCCAAGATCTGGCTAGCGGCTACGAGCAGTACTTC. The rearrangement uses TRBV4-3 and TRBJ2-7; the match to TRBD2 covers 7 bases. CDR3 length: 15 amino acids. V shed 0 bases, J shed 3 bases, and the junction held 5 bases outside the gene matches. Looked up from germline, CDR1 is LGHNA and CDR2 is YSLEER.

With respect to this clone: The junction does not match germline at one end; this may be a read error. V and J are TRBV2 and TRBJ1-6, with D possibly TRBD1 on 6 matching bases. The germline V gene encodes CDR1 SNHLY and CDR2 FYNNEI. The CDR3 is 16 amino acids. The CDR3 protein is CASSEQGRSNNSPLHF. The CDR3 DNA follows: TGTGCCAGCAGTGAACAGGGGCGCTCCAATAATTCACCCCTCCACTTT.

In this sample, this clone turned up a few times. The CDR3 spells CASSLHGQPQHF. In DNA form, the CDR3 reads TGTGCCAGCAGCTTACATGGTCAGCCCCAGCATTTT. The chain uses TRBV7-6 and TRBJ1-5; unclear D gene. From germline, CDR1 is SGHVS and CDR2 FNYEAQ. The V end lost 2 bases, the J end lost 6 bases, and 5 bases lay between the germline ends. CDR3 length: 12 amino acids.

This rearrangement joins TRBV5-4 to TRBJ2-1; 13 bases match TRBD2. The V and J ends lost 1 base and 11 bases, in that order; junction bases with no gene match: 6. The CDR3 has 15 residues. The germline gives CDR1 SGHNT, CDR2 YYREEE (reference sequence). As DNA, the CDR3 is TGTGCCAGCAGCTTGACTAGCGGGGGGGCAAAGAAGCAGTTCTTC. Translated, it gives CASSLTSGGAKKQFF.

CDR3 DNA sequence: TGTGCCAGCAGTTTATCCAACTTCCGGGATCGCACCGGGGAGCTGTTTTTT. It codes for CASSLSNFRDRTGELFF. The chain couples TRBV27 to TRBJ2-2, with D perhaps TRBD2 (5 bases). Trimming took 0 bases from V and 4 from J, leaving 15 bases between them. The V gene's germline CDR1 is MNHEY and CDR2 SMNVEV (reference sequence). CDR3 length equals 17 residues.

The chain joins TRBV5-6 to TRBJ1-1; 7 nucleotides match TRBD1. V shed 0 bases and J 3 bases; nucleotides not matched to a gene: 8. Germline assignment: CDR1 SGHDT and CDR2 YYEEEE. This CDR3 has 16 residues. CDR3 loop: CASSLARGQRYTEAFF. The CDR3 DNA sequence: TGTGCCAGCAGCTTGGCGAGGGGGCAGCGTTACACTGAAGCTTTCTTT.

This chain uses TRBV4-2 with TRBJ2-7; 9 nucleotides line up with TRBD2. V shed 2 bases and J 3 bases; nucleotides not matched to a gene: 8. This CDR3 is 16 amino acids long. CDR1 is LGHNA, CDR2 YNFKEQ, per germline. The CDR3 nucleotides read TGTGCCAGCAGCCAACCACTTTTAGCGGGGGTCTACGAGCAGTACTTC. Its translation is CASSQPLLAGVYEQYF.

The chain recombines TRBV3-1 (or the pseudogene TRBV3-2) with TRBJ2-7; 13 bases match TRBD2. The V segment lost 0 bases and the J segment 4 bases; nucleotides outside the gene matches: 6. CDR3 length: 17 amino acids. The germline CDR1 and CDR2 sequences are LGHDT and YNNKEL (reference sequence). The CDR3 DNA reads TGTGCCAGCAGCCAAGATGTTTGGACTAGCGGGAGATACGAGCAGTACTTC. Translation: CASSQDVWTSGRYEQYF.

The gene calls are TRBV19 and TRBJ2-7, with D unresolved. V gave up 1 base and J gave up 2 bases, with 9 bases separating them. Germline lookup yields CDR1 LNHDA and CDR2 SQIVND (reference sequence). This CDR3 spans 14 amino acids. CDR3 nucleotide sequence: TGTGCCAGTAGTATAGTGTTACAGACCTACGAGCAGTACTTC. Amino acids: CASSIVLQTYEQYF.

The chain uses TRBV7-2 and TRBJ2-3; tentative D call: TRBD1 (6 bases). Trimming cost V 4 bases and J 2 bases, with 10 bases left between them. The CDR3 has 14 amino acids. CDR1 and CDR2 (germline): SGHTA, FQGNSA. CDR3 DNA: TGTGCCAGCAGCTCCGGACAGACCACAGATACGCAGTATTTT. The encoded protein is CASSSGQTTDTQYF. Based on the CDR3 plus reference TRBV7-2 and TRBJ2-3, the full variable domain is GAGVSQSPSNKVTEKGKDVELRCDPISGHTALYWYRQSLGQGLEFLIYFQGNSAPDKSGLPSDRFSAERTGGSVSTLTIQRTQQEDSAVYLCASSSGQTTDTQYFGPGTRLTVL.